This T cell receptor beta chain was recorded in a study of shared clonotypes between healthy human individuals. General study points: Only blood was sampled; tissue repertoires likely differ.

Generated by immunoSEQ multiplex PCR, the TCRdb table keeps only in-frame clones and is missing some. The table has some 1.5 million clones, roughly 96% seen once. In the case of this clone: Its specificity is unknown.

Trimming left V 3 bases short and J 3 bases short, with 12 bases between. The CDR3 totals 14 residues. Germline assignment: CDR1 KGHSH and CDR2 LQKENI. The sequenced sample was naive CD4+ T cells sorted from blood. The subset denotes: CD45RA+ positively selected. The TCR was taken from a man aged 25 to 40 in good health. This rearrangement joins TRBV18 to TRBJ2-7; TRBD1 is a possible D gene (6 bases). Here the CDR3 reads CASSPGQSDYEQYF. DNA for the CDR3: TGTGCCAGCTCACCGGGACAATCGGACTACGAGCAGTACTTC.